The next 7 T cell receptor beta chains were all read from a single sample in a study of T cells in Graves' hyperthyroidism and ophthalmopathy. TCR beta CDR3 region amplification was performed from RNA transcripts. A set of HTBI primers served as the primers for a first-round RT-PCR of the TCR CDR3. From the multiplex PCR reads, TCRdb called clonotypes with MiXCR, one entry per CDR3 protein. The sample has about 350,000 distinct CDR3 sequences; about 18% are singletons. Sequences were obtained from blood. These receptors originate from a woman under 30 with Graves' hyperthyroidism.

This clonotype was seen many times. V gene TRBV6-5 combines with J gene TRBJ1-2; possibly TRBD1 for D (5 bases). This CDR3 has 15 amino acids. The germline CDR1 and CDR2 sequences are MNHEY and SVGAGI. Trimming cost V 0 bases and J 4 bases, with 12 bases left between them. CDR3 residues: CASSYSRRGSYGYTF. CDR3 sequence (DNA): TGTGCCAGCAGTTACTCGAGAAGGGGCAGCTATGGCTACACCTTC.

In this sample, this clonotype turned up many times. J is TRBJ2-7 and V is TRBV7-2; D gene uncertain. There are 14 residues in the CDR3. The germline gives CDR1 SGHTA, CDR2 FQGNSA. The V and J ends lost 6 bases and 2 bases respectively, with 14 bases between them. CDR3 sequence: CASSLQSLAYEQYF. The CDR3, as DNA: TGTGCCAGCAGTCTACAGAGCCTCGCCTACGAGCAGTACTTC.

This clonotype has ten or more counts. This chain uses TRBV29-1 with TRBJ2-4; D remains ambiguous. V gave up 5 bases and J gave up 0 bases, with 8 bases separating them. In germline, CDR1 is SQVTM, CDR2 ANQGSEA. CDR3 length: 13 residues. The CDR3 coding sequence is TGCAGCGTTAGCGCACTAGCCAAAAACATTCAGTACTTC. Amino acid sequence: CSVSALAKNIQYF. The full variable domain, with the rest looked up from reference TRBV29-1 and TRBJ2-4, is SAVISQKPSRDICQRGTSLTIQCQVDSQVTMMFWYRQQPGQSLTLIATANQGSEATYESGFVIDKFPISRPNLTFSTLTVSNMSPEDSSIYLCSVSALAKNIQYFGAGTRLSVL.

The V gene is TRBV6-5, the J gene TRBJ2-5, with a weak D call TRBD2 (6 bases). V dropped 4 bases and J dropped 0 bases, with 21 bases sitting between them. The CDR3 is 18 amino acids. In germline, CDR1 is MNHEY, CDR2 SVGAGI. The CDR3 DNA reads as TGTGCCAGCAGTTTAGGGTCTGGGCTTCGGGACTACCAAGAGACCCAGTACTTC. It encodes CASSLGSGLRDYQETQYF.

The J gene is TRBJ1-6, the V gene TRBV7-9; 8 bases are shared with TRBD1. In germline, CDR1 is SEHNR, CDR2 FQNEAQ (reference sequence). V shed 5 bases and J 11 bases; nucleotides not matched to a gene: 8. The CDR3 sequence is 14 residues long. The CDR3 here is CASSTGQGMAPLHF. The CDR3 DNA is TGTGCCAGCAGCACCGGACAGGGTATGGCACCCCTCCACTTT. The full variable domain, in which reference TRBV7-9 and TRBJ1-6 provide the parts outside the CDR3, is DTGVSQNPRHKITKRGQNVTFRCDPISEHNRLYWYRQTLGQGPEFLTYFQNEAQLEKSRLLSDRFSAERPKGSFSTLEIQRTEQGDSAMYLCASSTGQGMAPLHFGNGTRLTVT.

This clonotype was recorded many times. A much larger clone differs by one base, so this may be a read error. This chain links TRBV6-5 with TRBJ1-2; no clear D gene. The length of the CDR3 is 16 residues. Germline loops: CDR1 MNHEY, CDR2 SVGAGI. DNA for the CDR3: TGTGCCGGCAGTTCCCCCTCCTCCGGGTTTGGCGGCGGCTACACCTTC. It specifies CAGSSPSSGFGGGYTF.

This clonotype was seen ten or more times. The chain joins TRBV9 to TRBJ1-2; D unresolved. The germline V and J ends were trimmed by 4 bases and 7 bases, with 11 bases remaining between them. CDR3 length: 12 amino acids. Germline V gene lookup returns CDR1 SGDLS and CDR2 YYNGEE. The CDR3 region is CASSSRWGGYTF. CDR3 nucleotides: TGTGCCAGCAGCTCTCGTTGGGGTGGCTACACCTTC.